The T cell receptor beta chain under discussion was sequenced for a study of blood T cell repertoires in COVID-19. The junction had 11 bases not matched to a gene; V was cut back by 2 bases and J by 3 bases. Germline assignment: CDR1 LNHDA and CDR2 SQIVND (reference sequence). The CDR3 contains 18 residues. Original data processing: Reference gene primer amplification gave nucleated cell count estimates. Clones were sequenced by immunoSEQ multiplex PCR, and TCRdb holds only the in-frame ones, with some missing. V and J calls and clone size are given by that table; D and trimming were obtained from the DNA. Of 40,000 to 55,000 clones listed, 80% to 90% were seen once; the top ten hold roughly 15%.

The receptor's source is an older man with active COVID-19. The chain is built from TRBV19 and TRBJ2-3, with 10 positions matching TRBD1. Input material: peripheral blood. The CDR3 DNA follows: TGTGCCAGTAGTATATTCCTGGGGGGGACAGGGGAAACAGATACGCAGTATTTT. This codes for CASSIFLGGTGETDTQYF.